This T cell receptor beta chain was profiled in a study of blood T cell repertoires in COVID-19 (dated by TCRdb to 2018 to 2021). Regarding the study in general: The collaborator samples originated in the United States, Italy and Spain and spanned the acute and convalescent phases of COVID-19. The material from the prospective study consisted of cDNA or gDNA derived from T cells, B-cell-depleted T cells, or PBMCs. Subjects who had been exposed to COVID-19, were actively infected with it, or had recovered from it provided the deeply sampled blood TCRbeta repertoires that made up the dataset. A freely available public database, intended as a resource for researchers studying the immune response to SARS-CoV-2, is where the repertoires were released. The samples were drawn from the first 160 participants of the ongoing ImmuneRACE study and from under 1,500 subjects provided by 6 global collaborators. Nearly every sample came with metadata listing a de-identified subject ID, COVID-19 status, age in years and sex. HLA class I and class II types, where available, came from metadata supplied by the sample provider rather than from assay-based typing. Study-wide conclusions, independent of this receptor: The amount of clinical and demographic metadata varied by source and participant and was provided uncurated.

The immunoSEQ Assay, a bias-controlled multiplex PCR, was used to amplify TCRbeta CDR3 regions from genomic DNA. The published analysis was carried out like this. The number of nucleated cells in each sample was estimated from the amplification of reference gene primers within the assay. To quantify the absolute abundance of each unique TCRbeta CDR3 rearrangement, sequence reads were collapsed and filtered. For each sample, productive Simpson clonality was calculated by taking the square root of Simpson's diversity index across productive rearrangements. Held by TCRdb, this immuneACCESS table contains in-frame sequences only and omits some clones. Under half of the omission traces to an unresolved V gene where checked; the cause of the rest is unknown. Clone size and the V and J calls come from that table; the DNA yielded D and trimming. The sample includes about 150,000 clones, with roughly 78% observed a single time. Together, the top ten hold roughly 5.6% of the sample.

The CDR3 goes from the cysteine to the phenylalanine over 16 residues. The entry retains the CDR3 DNA only, 48 bases that are in frame from base 1. V drops 1 base and J drops 4 bases, leaving 16 bases in between. The germline V gene (reference sequence) supplies CDR1 LGHDT and CDR2 YNNKEL. On this clone itself: Its antigen is unknown. Base qualities are not provided; no much larger clone lies one nucleotide away.

Enrolling through a virtual design, the prospective study's participants ranged in age from roughly 18 to 89 years and lived across some 23 United States geographic areas. To assign participants to cohorts, the prospective study relied on clinical history that participants themselves reported in a screening survey and a study questionnaire. Recovered participants in ImmuneRACE Cohort 3 were defined by two consecutive negative NP/OP PCR tests, clearance by a healthcare professional, or resolution of symptoms. Mobile phlebotomists in the prospective study collected whole blood, serum and a nasopharyngeal or oropharyngeal swab from every participant. Additional blood draws and questionnaires over an approximately two-month period could optionally be provided by prospective study participants. Before DNA extraction, prospective study blood samples were shipped either frozen or at room temperature.

This receptor chain uses TRBV3-1 (or the pseudogene TRBV3-2) and TRBJ1-2; a weak D assignment points to TRBD1 (5 bases agree). This TCR derives from a woman aged 45-60 years who had recovered from COVID-19. The source material was PBMCs or T cells enriched from blood (not recorded which). The nucleotide sequence is TGTGCCAGCAGCCAAGGCTATAGGGGCGGCAGCTATGGCTACACCTTC. Its translation reads: CASSQGYRGGSYGYTF.